This record looks at one TCR beta chain sequence and its context. Antigen unknown. The immunoSEQ assay was version 4, run in survey mode. Assay used: immunoSEQ multiplex PCR; TCRdb lists only in-frame clones, some missing. The repertoire consists of about 32,000 clones, with 60% to 75% occurring once and the leading ten covering 1.4%. Cells were stimulated with overlapping HIV-1 Gag 15-mer peptides. CD4+ T cells upregulating both CD40 ligand and CD69 were sorted as responding cells. For at least 4 years, plasma HIV-1 RNA was undetectable (<50 copies/mL). Donors had CD4+ T cell counts above 400 cells/uL and were CMV-seropositive. For approximately 20 hours, CD8-depleted PBMCs received anti-CD28/CD49d costimulation, a CD40-blocking antibody and enfuvirtide. After removal of 8 bases from V and 2 bases from J, the junction contained 11 bases not matched to a gene. CDR1 is LNHDA and CDR2 is SQIVND in the germline V gene (reference sequence). This CDR3 contains 16 residues.

This sample is drawn from a study of persistence of HIV-infected CD4 T cells. Study-level points and caveats: Degenerate expanded CDR3beta sequences were enriched among CMV- and Gag-responding cells.

The source material was CD4+ T cells sorted from PBMCs after approximately 19-hour stimulation, sampled from a patient who received antiretroviral therapy. The genes are TRBV19 and TRBJ2-3, with 9 bases matching TRBD1. This clonotype was sampled from an adult man with HIV who was CMV-seropositive. This CDR3 reads CASRSGTGIITDTQYF. The CDR3 DNA sequence: TGTGCCAGTCGGTCCGGGACAGGGATCATCACAGATACGCAGTATTTT. The variable domain in full, with the rest retrieved from reference TRBV19 and TRBJ2-3, is DGGITQSPKYLFRKEGQNVTLSCEQNLNHDAMYWYRQDPGQGLRLIYYSQIVNDFQKGDIAEGYSVSREKKESFPLTVTSAQKNPTAFYLCASRSGTGIITDTQYFGPGTRLTVL.